These 28 T cell receptor beta chains share one sample of origin, sequenced in a study of T cell changes during pregnancy in multiple sclerosis. This table comes from immunoSEQ multiplex PCR, and its TCRdb copy is limited to in-frame clones, with some not included. The sample lists about 43,000 clones, about nine tenths seen once, with around 1.5% in the top ten. The sequenced sample consisted of PBMCs (not recorded whether the cells were cultured). These receptors all stem from a female donor with multiple sclerosis, enrolled in a pregnancy study.

The chain links TRBV5-1 to TRBJ2-3, with 14 bases that match TRBD2. Trimming took 4 bases from V and 4 from J; bases not matched to a gene: 8. Looked up from germline, CDR1 is SGHRS and CDR2 is YFSETQ. The length of the CDR3 is 17 residues. CDR3 loop: CASSVPGLAGDSDTQYF. CDR3 sequence (DNA): TGCGCCAGCAGCGTACCGGGACTAGCGGGAGACTCAGATACGCAGTATTTT.

The J gene is TRBJ2-7, the V gene TRBV30; D remains unclear. The CDR3 is made up of 11 amino acids. V was trimmed by 7 bases and J by 2 bases, leaving 9 bases between them. From germline, CDR1 is GTSNPN and CDR2 SVGIG (reference sequence). The CDR3 sequence is CASSWAYEQYF. The CDR3 DNA is TGTGCCTCGTCCTGGGCCTACGAGCAGTACTTC.

This clone was seen only a few times. The V call is TRBV4-1, the J call TRBJ2-1; 10 bases agree with TRBD2. With V trimmed by 0 bases and J by 6 bases, 8 bases remained unmatched. Germline CDR1 MGHRA, CDR2 YSYEKL. This CDR3 has 17 residues. This chain's CDR3 is CASSQEVSGRRGNEQFF. DNA for the CDR3: TGCGCCAGCAGCCAAGAGGTTAGCGGGAGGAGGGGCAATGAGCAGTTCTTC.

In DNA form, the CDR3 reads TGTGCCAGCAGCGCTGAGGCGGACTTGGTAGCGGGAGCGGTCGGGGAGCTGTTTTTT. It specifies CASSAEADLVAGAVGELFF. The V gene is TRBV9, the J gene TRBJ2-2; TRBD2 matches 9 bases. The CDR3 is made up of 19 amino acids. The V gene's germline CDR1 is SGDLS and CDR2 YYNGEE. The V segment lost 3 bases and the J segment 7 bases; nucleotides outside the gene matches: 19.

This rearrangement joins TRBV10-2 to TRBJ2-1; 7 nucleotides align to TRBD2. This CDR3 spans 13 amino acids. V shed 6 bases and J 5 bases; nucleotides not matched to a gene: 4. The germline gives CDR1 WSHSY, CDR2 SAAADI. The CDR3 DNA reads TGCGCCAGCAGCCGGGACTACAACAATGAGCAGTTCTTC. Translated: CASSRDYNNEQFF.

The gene calls are TRBV4-1 and TRBJ1-4; the D gene is possibly TRBD1 (6 bases). CDR1 is MGHRA, CDR2 YSYEKL, per germline. Between the trimmed V and J ends, which lost 2 bases and 8 bases, there was a span of 15 bases. This CDR3 is built from 15 residues. The CDR3 DNA follows: TGCGCCAGCAGCCAAACCGGGGGGCTAAGGGAAAAACTGTTTTTT. Its translation: CASSQTGGLREKLFF.

The chain uses TRBV4-2 and TRBJ1-4; 9 bases match TRBD1. The germline V gene has CDR1 LGHNA and CDR2 YNFKEQ. The CDR3 is 16 residues long. The V gene end was trimmed by 2 bases and the J gene end by 4 bases; junction bases not matched to a gene: 5. This chain's CDR3 is CASSQNRGRGNEKLFF. In nucleotides, the CDR3 is TGTGCCAGCAGCCAAAACAGGGGGCGGGGTAATGAAAAACTGTTTTTT.

V is TRBV14 and J is TRBJ2-7; 8 nucleotides agree with TRBD2. The CDR3 has 16 residues. J was trimmed by 4 bases and V by 1 base; bases with no gene match: 9. The V gene's germline CDR1 is SGHDN and CDR2 FVKESK. This chain's CDR3 is CASSQGGGRTPYEQYF. Written as DNA, the CDR3 is TGTGCCAGCAGCCAAGGGGGCGGGAGGACTCCGTACGAGCAGTACTTC. Combining the CDR3 with reference TRBV14 and TRBJ2-7 gives the whole variable domain EAGVTQFPSHSVIEKGQTVTLRCDPISGHDNLYWYRRVMGKEIKFLLHFVKESKQDESGMPNNRFLAERTGGTYSTLKVQPAELEDSGVYFCASSQGGGRTPYEQYFGPGTRLTVT.

This rearrangement joins TRBV9 to TRBJ2-1; 7 positions agree with TRBD2. Germline trimming cut 0 bases from V and 4 bases from J; bases unmatched to any gene: 1. In germline, CDR1 is SGDLS, CDR2 YYNGEE. The CDR3 runs to 14 residues. The chain's CDR3 is CASSVGREYNEQFF. The CDR3, as DNA: TGTGCCAGCAGCGTAGGGCGGGAGTACAATGAGCAGTTCTTC.

The chain is built from TRBV27 and TRBJ1-5; 7 nucleotides agree with TRBD1. CDR3 length: 13 amino acids. The ends lost 2 bases at V and 10 bases at J; junction bases unmatched: 5. Germline CDR1 is MNHEY and CDR2 is SMNVEV (reference sequence). The CDR3 DNA follows: TGTGCCAGCAGTTTAGAAGGGGGCAGCCCCCAGCATTTT. The encoded protein is CASSLEGGSPQHF.

For this clone: The DNA is left out, because the CDR3 cannot be placed on it with certainty; the CDR3 is given as TCRdb lists it. V and J are TRBV28 and TRBJ1-2. A total of 12 residues make up the CDR3, ends included. Germline V gene lookup returns CDR1 MDHEN and CDR2 SYDVKM. The CDR3 spells CASSLFGFGNTF.

This clone was counted a single time. CDR3 DNA sequence: TGTGCCAGCAGGGGAACTGGAAACACCATATATTTT. It yields the protein CASRGTGNTIYF. This chain links TRBV6-5 with TRBJ1-3; D not resolved. The V gene lost 6 bases and the J gene lost 2 bases, with 5 bases spanning the gap. CDR1 and CDR2 from the germline V gene are MNHEY and SVGAGI. The CDR3 is made up of 12 amino acids.

The chain joins TRBV30 to TRBJ1-1, with D tentatively TRBD1 (5 bases). The CDR3 is 14 residues long. CDR1 and CDR2 from the germline V gene are GTSNPN and SVGIG (reference sequence). V dropped 5 bases and J dropped 1 base, with 14 bases sitting between them. In DNA, the CDR3 is TGTGCCTGGCAGTGGGTCGGGGCGAACACTGAAGCTTTCTTT. It is translated as CAWQWVGANTEAFF.

The J gene is TRBJ1-4, the V gene TRBV6-1, with TRBD1 identical over 7 bases. V gave up 8 bases and J gave up 7 bases; unmatched junction bases: 7. Per germline, CDR1 MNHNS and CDR2 SASEGT. CDR3 length: 13 amino acids. As DNA, the CDR3 is TGTGCCAGCTACCGACAGGGACGTGAAAAACTGTTTTTT. Its translation: CASYRQGREKLFF.

This chain links TRBV6-5 with TRBJ2-7, with D possibly matching TRBD1 (6 bases). Trimming shortened V by 4 bases and J by 5 bases, and 21 bases separated the two germline ends. The CDR3 length is 16 residues. Germline loops: CDR1 MNHEY, CDR2 SVGAGI. CDR3: CASSSGLVPGTNEQYF. Here the CDR3 DNA reads TGTGCCAGCAGTTCAGGCTTAGTACCGGGGACAAACGAGCAGTACTTC.

This sequence joins TRBV27 and TRBJ2-7; 9 bases align to TRBD2. The length of the CDR3 is 15 residues. Trimming cost V 0 bases and J 5 bases; bases outside gene matches: 5. CDR1 is MNHEY, CDR2 SMNVEV, per germline (reference sequence). The CDR3 region is CASSLSNSGSNEQYF. The CDR3 bases are TGTGCCAGCAGTTTATCGAATAGCGGGAGTAACGAGCAGTACTTC.

The V gene is TRBV30, the J gene TRBJ2-3; D is unresolved. V gave up 0 bases and J gave up 7 bases, with 17 bases separating them. Germline V gene sequence: CDR1 GTSNPN, CDR2 SVGIG (reference sequence). The CDR3 extends over 15 amino acids. The CDR3 sequence is CAWSVDSTYLNTQYF. In DNA, the CDR3 is TGTGCCTGGAGTGTAGACTCCACCTATTTGAATACGCAGTATTTT.

This chain uses TRBV9 with TRBJ1-1; tentative D call: TRBD1 (5 bases). V lost 5 bases, J lost 1 base, and 9 bases lay in between. Germline V gene sequence: CDR1 SGDLS, CDR2 YYNGEE. The CDR3 totals 13 residues. CDR3 nucleotides: TGTGCCAGCAGAAGGGGAGAGAACACTGAAGCTTTCTTT. This encodes CASRRGENTEAFF.

The chain is built from TRBV6-5 and TRBJ1-2; unclear D gene. The CDR3 has 13 residues. With 5 bases removed from V and 2 bases from J, the gap between germline ends came to 9 bases. From germline, CDR1 is MNHEY and CDR2 SVGAGI. In DNA form, the CDR3 reads TGTGCCAGCAGTCCAAGGCGGAACTATGGCTACACCTTC. Residues: CASSPRRNYGYTF.

This rearrangement joins TRBV7-9 to TRBJ2-5; tentatively, D is TRBD1 or TRBD2 (5 bases each). The CDR3 spans 15 residues. V lost 1 base and J 4 bases, leaving 13 bases between the germline ends. Germline CDR1 reads SEHNR; CDR2 reads FQNEAQ (reference sequence). DNA for the CDR3: TGTGCCAGCAGCTTAGGACTTCCCGGGACAGAGACCCAGTACTTC. Translated, it gives CASSLGLPGTETQYF.

This clone is a singleton in its sample. This chain links TRBV7-9 with TRBJ1-5; 10 bases match TRBD1. V lost 6 bases, J lost 6 bases, and 5 bases stayed unmatched. The CDR3 is made up of 14 amino acids. CDR1 and CDR2 from the germline V gene are SEHNR and FQNEAQ (reference sequence). CDR3 loop: CASSPGQGGQPQHF. DNA for the CDR3: TGTGCCAGCAGTCCAGGACAGGGGGGTCAGCCCCAGCATTTT. Full variable domain (rest looked up from reference TRBV7-9 and TRBJ1-5): DTGVSQNPRHKITKRGQNVTFRCDPISEHNRLYWYRQTLGQGPEFLTYFQNEAQLEKSRLLSDRFSAERPKGSFSTLEIQRTEQGDSAMYLCASSPGQGGQPQHFGDGTRLSIL.

This chain links TRBV19 with TRBJ1-2, with no clear D. Per germline, CDR1 LNHDA and CDR2 SQIVND (reference sequence). The CDR3 length is 14 residues. V was cut by 1 base and J by 6 bases, with 12 bases left in between. CDR3 amino acids: CASSIGTAPHGYTF. As DNA, the CDR3 is TGTGCCAGTAGTATAGGAACGGCTCCTCATGGCTACACCTTC. The full variable domain, its missing parts supplied by reference TRBV19 and TRBJ1-2, is DGGITQSPKYLFRKEGQNVTLSCEQNLNHDAMYWYRQDPGQGLRLIYYSQIVNDFQKGDIAEGYSVSREKKESFPLTVTSAQKNPTAFYLCASSIGTAPHGYTFGSGTRLTVV.

The gene calls are TRBV19 and TRBJ1-4, with no clear D. V was trimmed by 5 bases and J by 8 bases, leaving 6 bases between them. Germline assignment: CDR1 LNHDA and CDR2 SQIVND (reference sequence). This CDR3 contains 11 residues. The CDR3 DNA follows: TGTGCCAGTAGTCAACGGGAAAAACTGTTTTTT. Translating it yields CASSQREKLFF.

This chain uses TRBV5-1 with TRBJ2-1; D not resolved. This CDR3 region has 15 residues. The germline V gene encodes CDR1 SGHRS and CDR2 YFSETQ. Trimming took off 0 bases at V and 0 bases at J, with 7 bases between the two ends. The CDR3 reads CASSLDLNSYNEQFF. The CDR3 DNA reads TGCGCCAGCAGCTTGGACCTAAACTCCTACAATGAGCAGTTCTTC.

The chain combines TRBV7-2 with TRBJ2-5; D remains unclear. CDR1 is SGHTA, CDR2 FQGNSA, per germline. The V end was cut by 5 bases, the J end by 5 bases, with 9 bases between. This CDR3 spans 12 amino acids. The CDR3 DNA reads TGTGCCAGCAGCGTACCAAGGGAGACCCAGTACTTC. This gives the protein CASSVPRETQYF.

The rearrangement uses TRBV4-1 and TRBJ2-1; 14 bases match TRBD2. CDR1 is MGHRA, CDR2 YSYEKL, per germline. This CDR3 is 18 amino acids long. V shed 1 base and J 2 bases; nucleotides not matched to a gene: 4. The CDR3: CASSQGGTSGRTYNEQFF. CDR3 nucleotides: TGCGCCAGCAGCCAAGGAGGGACTAGCGGGAGAACCTACAATGAGCAGTTCTTC.

CDR3 protein: CASSLASGRGSDTQYF. The DNA for the CDR3 is TGTGCCAGCAGCTTGGCTAGCGGGAGGGGATCAGATACGCAGTATTTT. The rearrangement uses TRBV7-2 and TRBJ2-3; 12 bases fit TRBD2. CDR1 is SGHTA, CDR2 FQGNSA, per germline. The CDR3 is 16 residues long. V lost 3 bases, J lost 4 bases, and 5 bases stayed unmatched.

The chain couples TRBV2 to TRBJ2-5, with 11 bases lining up with TRBD1. J was trimmed by 5 bases and V by 7 bases; bases with no gene match: 3. Germline V gene lookup returns CDR1 SNHLY and CDR2 FYNNEI. The CDR3 is 13 residues long. CDR3 coding DNA: TGTGCCAGCACTGGGGACAGGGGGGAGACCCAGTACTTC. Translation: CASTGDRGETQYF.